Listed below are T cell receptor beta chains from one sample, sequenced in a study of cytomegalovirus exposure and HLA in healthy donors. TCRdb's copy holds only in-frame clones and misses some; the assay was immunoSEQ multiplex PCR. This sample has 200,000 to 250,000 clones, with 78% found just once. The sequencing input was PBMCs. The receptors here all came from a boy younger than 18 in good health and CMV-seronegative. The CDR3 runs from the conserved cysteine through the conserved F or W. Each record gives: D gene, V gene, CDR3 protein. D genes are given only for firm matches.

TRBD2 TRBV6-1 CATVAGSSYNEQFF
- TRBV2 CASSAQVAYEQYF
- TRBV7-9 CASSSWGLTGELFF
TRBD2 TRBV7-8 CASSLTRDLAAYNEQFF
- TRBV2 CAMGPRIDRPNTEAFF
- TRBV5-1 CASSLSHTGELFF
- TRBV5-4 CASSLDTISYNEQFF
TRBD2 TRBV11-1 CASSLAPGLGYEQYF
- TRBV7-8 CASSRSFGTSSGANVLTF
- TRBV5-1 CASAREGPSNEKLFF
TRBD2 TRBV10-3 CAIGISAGFSTDTQYF
TRBD1 TRBV18 CASSQSGQLTEAFF
TRBD1 TRBV2 CASKTQGAGNQPQHF
- TRBV6-5 CASKFSQGPVWELFF
- TRBV14 CASRASGNTIYF
- TRBV5-4 CASSLVGEADTQYF
TRBD1 TRBV19 CASSILGQSLGNQPQHF
TRBD2 TRBV5-5 CASSGGLATETQYF
- TRBV7-8 CASSLGRQVAGYGYTF
- TRBV5-1 CASSRGDSYEQYF
- TRBV27 CASSLTAGIGYTF
- TRBV29-1 CSVPRSGPQLGEAQYF
- TRBV2 CASMAAGELFF
- TRBV4-1 CASSQVVQGNTEAFF
TRBD1 TRBV6-5 CASSEDRGLYEQYF
- TRBV5-6 CASSFGLPYEQYF
- TRBV7-9 CASSPLAGPNEKLFF
TRBD1 TRBV7-9 CASSPDRDRGNTEAFF
- TRBV2 CASRATDSYSGANVLTF
TRBD2 TRBV9 CASSVAAGGVSTDTQYF
- TRBV7-9 CASSSYTEAFF
- TRBV12-5 CASGFGQSYEQYF
- TRBV11-3 CASSLEGEREQYF
- TRBV5-1 CASSLDSRGETQYF
TRBD1 TRBV27 CASSPTGVNYEQYF
TRBD1 TRBV6-5 CASSFRDSPQNIQYF
TRBD2 TRBV19 CASSSGGGLYEQYF
TRBD2 TRBV5-4 CASSFKTSGGTTDTQYF
TRBD1 TRBV11-2 CASHTGGFNEKLFF
TRBD1 TRBV5-1 CASSWDRDTEAFF
TRBD2 TRBV4-1 CASSQKNMGPSGGHRYPQYF
TRBD2 TRBV18 CASSPGLAGYTDTQYF
- TRBV9 CASSPRRRGDYGYTF
- TRBV5-6 CASSLGVNMNTEAFF
- TRBV7-8 CASSLEQGGIEQYF
- TRBV27 CASSPGLGGNQPQHF
TRBD2 TRBV5-1 CASSSPSLAGGLSLRYNEQFF
- TRBV30 CAWSSSRGYDYGYTF